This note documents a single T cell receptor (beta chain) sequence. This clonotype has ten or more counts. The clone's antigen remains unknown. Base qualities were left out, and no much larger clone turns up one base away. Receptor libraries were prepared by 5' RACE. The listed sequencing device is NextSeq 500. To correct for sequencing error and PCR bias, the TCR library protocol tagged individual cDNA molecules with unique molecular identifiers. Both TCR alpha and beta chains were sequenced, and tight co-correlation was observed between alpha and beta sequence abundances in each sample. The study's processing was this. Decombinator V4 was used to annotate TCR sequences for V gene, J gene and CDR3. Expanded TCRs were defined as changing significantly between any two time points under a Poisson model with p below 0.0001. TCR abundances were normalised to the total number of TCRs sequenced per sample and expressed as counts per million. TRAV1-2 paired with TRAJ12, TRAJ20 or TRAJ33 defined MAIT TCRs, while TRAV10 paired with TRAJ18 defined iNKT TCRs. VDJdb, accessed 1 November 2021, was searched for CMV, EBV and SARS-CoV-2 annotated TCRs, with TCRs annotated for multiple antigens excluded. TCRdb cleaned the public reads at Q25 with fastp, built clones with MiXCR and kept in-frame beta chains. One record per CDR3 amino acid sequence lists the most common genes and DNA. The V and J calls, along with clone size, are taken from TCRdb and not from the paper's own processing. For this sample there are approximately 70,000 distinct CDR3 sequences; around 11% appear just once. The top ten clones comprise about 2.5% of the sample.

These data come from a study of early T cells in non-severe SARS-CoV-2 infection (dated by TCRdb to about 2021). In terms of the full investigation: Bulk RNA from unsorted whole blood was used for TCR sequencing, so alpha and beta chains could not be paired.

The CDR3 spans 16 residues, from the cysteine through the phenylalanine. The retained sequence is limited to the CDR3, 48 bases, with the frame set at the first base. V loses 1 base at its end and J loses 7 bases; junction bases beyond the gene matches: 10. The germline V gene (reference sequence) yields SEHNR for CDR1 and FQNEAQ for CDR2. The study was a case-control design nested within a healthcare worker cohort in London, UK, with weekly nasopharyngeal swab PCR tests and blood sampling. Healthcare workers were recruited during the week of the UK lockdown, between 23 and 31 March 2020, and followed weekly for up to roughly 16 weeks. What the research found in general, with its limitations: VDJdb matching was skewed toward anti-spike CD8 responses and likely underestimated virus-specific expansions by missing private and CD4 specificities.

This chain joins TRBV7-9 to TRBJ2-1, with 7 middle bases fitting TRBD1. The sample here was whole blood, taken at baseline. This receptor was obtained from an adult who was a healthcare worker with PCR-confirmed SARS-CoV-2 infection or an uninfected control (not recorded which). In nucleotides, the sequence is TGTGCCAGCAGCTTAGAGCGGACAGGAAAGGTGAATGAGCAGTTCTTC. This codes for CASSLERTGKVNEQFF. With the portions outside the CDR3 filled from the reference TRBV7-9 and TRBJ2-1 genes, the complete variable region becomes DTGVSQNPRHKITKRGQNVTFRCDPISEHNRLYWYRQTLGQGPEFLTYFQNEAQLEKSRLLSDRFSAERPKGSFSTLEIQRTEQGDSAMYLCASSLERTGKVNEQFFGPGTRLTVL.